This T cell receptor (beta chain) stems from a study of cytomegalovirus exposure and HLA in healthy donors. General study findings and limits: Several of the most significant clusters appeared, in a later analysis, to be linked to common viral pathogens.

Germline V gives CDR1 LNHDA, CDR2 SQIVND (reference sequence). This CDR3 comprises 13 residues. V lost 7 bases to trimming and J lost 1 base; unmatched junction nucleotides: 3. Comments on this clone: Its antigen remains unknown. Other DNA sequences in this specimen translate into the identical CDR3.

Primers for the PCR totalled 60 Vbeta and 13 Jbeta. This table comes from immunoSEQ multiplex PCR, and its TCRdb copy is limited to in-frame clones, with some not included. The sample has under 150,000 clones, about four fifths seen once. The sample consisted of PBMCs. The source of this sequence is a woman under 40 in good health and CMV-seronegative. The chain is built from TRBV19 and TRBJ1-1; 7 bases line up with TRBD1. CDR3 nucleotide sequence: TGTGCCAGTAACAGGGGTAGGAACACTGAAGCTTTCTTT. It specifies CASNRGRNTEAFF.